The rows below give T cell receptor beta chains drawn from one sample of a study of blood T cell repertoires in COVID-19. Profiling relied on immunoSEQ multiplex PCR, and the TCRdb table lists in-frame clones only, not all of them. This sample has under 350,000 clones; approximately 91% occur once, and the top ten carry 2% to 2.5%. Sequenced: peripheral blood. The receptor source for this set is a man in his forties or fifties with acute or convalescent COVID-19. CDR3s include the opening cysteine and the closing phenylalanine or tryptophan. The D gene is left open where the match is weak. Size is omitted from some rows. Given values are once, few, many or a class for expanded clones.

D gene	V gene	J gene	clone size	CDR3 protein	CDR3 DNA
.	TRBV6-5	TRBJ1-1	few	CASSYDRNTEAFF	TGTGCCAGCAGTTACGACAGGAACACTGAAGCTTTCTTT
.	TRBV5-6	TRBJ2-1	.	CASSGLLASSYNEQFF	TGTGCCAGCAGCGGACTACTTGCGAGCTCCTACAATGAGCAGTTCTTC
.	TRBV25-1	TRBJ1-1	.	CASRGFTEAFF	TGTGCCAGCCGGGGGTTCACTGAAGCTTTCTTT
.	TRBV5-6	TRBJ1-4	.	CASSFDFPANEKLFF	TGTGCCAGCAGCTTTGACTTCCCGGCTAATGAAAAACTGTTTTTT
.	TRBV6-5	TRBJ1-1	.	CASIPTLWNTEAFF	TGTGCCAGCATCCCTACCCTTTGGAACACTGAAGCTTTCTTT
.	TRBV11-3	TRBJ2-2	.	CASTSTGELFF	TGTGCCAGCACCTCGACCGGGGAGCTGTTTTTT
TRBD2	TRBV13	TRBJ2-7	.	CASSPGGLAGAKQYF	TGTGCCAGCAGCCCGGGAGGACTAGCGGGGGCCAAGCAGTACTTC
.	TRBV15	TRBJ1-2	.	CATSELGGDPNYGYTF	TGTGCCACCAGCGAACTAGGGGGGGATCCTAACTATGGCTACACCTTC
TRBD2	TRBV4-2	TRBJ2-3	few	CASSQDGLAGGLDTQYF	TGTGCCAGCAGCCAAGATGGGTTAGCGGGGGGGCTTGATACGCAGTATTTT
.	TRBV7-9	TRBJ2-7	.	CASSLGGGSHEQYF	TGTGCCAGCAGCTTAGGGGGGGGCTCCCACGAGCAGTACTTC
.	TRBV25-1	TRBJ1-2	.	CASSPKMRENYGYTF	TGTGCCAGCAGCCCAAAGATGAGGGAGAACTATGGCTACACCTTC
TRBD1	TRBV29-1	TRBJ1-5	.	CSVGQGRNQPQHF	TGCAGCGTAGGACAGGGCAGGAATCAGCCCCAGCATTTT
.	TRBV16	TRBJ1-5	once	CASSQSNAIYSNQPQHF	TGTGCCAGCAGCCAATCGAATGCGATTTATAGCAATCAGCCCCAGCATTTT
.	TRBV6-5	TRBJ2-2	.	CASSLPGYTGELFF	TGTGCCAGCAGCCTACCAGGGTACACCGGGGAGCTGTTTTTT
TRBD2	TRBV3-1/TRBV3-2	TRBJ2-5	.	CASSRLAGGETQYF	TGTGCCAGCAGCCGATTAGCGGGCGGGGAGACCCAGTACTTC
.	TRBV19	TRBJ1-2	.	CASSIRGYGYTF	TGTGCCAGTAGTATCCGGGGCTATGGCTACACCTTC
.	TRBV7-2	TRBJ2-1	.	CASRGFSYNEQFF	TGTGCCAGCCGGGGGTTCTCCTACAATGAGCAGTTCTTC
TRBD1	TRBV19	TRBJ1-1	.	CASSSWGQGAGNTEAFF	TGTGCCAGTAGTAGCTGGGGACAGGGTGCGGGCAACACTGAAGCTTTCTTT
TRBD1	TRBV9	TRBJ2-6	.	CASSAPTGGAFWANVLTF	TGTGCCAGCAGCGCCCCGACAGGGGGCGCGTTTTGGGCCAACGTCCTGACTTTC
TRBD1	TRBV25-1	TRBJ1-2	.	CASSITDRVSSGYTF	TGTGCCAGCAGTATAACGGACAGGGTTTCGAGTGGCTACACCTTC
.	TRBV5-1	TRBJ1-1	.	CASSLLEIMNTEAFF	TGCGCCAGCAGCTTGTTGGAGATAATGAACACTGAAGCTTTCTTT
TRBD1	TRBV19	TRBJ1-1	.	CASSSFAGTGRTEAFF	TGTGCCAGTAGTAGCTTCGCCGGGACAGGGCGGACTGAAGCTTTCTTT
TRBD2	TRBV4-1	TRBJ2-5	.	CASSQGGTSGAQETQYF	TGCGCCAGCAGCCAAGGAGGGACTAGCGGGGCCCAAGAGACCCAGTACTTC
TRBD2	TRBV15	TRBJ2-2	.	CATSRGTRGVMTGELFF	TGTGCCACCAGCAGAGGGACCCGGGGGGTGATGACCGGGGAGCTGTTTTTT
TRBD2	TRBV23-1	TRBJ2-7	.	CASSLGAGGHYEQYF	TGCGCCAGCTCCCTAGGAGCGGGGGGCCACTACGAGCAGTACTTC
.	TRBV19	TRBJ1-2	few	CASNQQGIYGYTF	TGTGCCAGTAATCAGCAGGGGATATATGGCTACACCTTC
TRBD1	TRBV3-1/TRBV3-2	TRBJ1-2	once	CASSQGPGQGAGASGYTF	TGTGCCAGCAGCCAAGGACCGGGACAGGGGGCCGGGGCATCTGGCTACACCTTC
.	TRBV6-1	TRBJ2-2	.	CASSEPGGELFF	TGTGCCAGCAGTGAACCCGGCGGGGAGCTGTTTTTT
TRBD2	TRBV27	TRBJ2-1	.	CASRGGPRSEQFF	TGTGCCAGCCGGGGGGGGCCTCGTAGTGAGCAGTTCTTC
.	TRBV6-5	TRBJ1-2	.	CASSSSQGVGGGYTF	TGTGCCAGCAGCTCTTCCCAGGGAGTAGGGGGAGGCTACACCTTC
TRBD1	TRBV27	TRBJ2-1	.	CASSLGTGPYNEQFF	TGTGCCAGCAGTTTGGGGACAGGGCCCTACAATGAGCAGTTCTTC
.	TRBV18	TRBJ2-5	once	CASSPIEETQYF	TGTGCCAGCTCACCGATCGAGGAGACCCAGTACTTC
TRBD1	TRBV10-2	TRBJ1-1	.	CASSVTGGGGTEAFF	TGCGCCAGCAGCGTTACAGGGGGCGGAGGCACTGAAGCTTTCTTT
.	TRBV11-2	TRBJ1-1	.	CASSLQQGNTEAFF	TGTGCCAGCAGCTTGCAACAGGGGAACACTGAAGCTTTCTTT
.	TRBV7-5	TRBJ1-2	.	CARSRIGTSYGYTF	TGTGCCAGAAGCCGCATTGGCACCAGCTATGGCTACACCTTC
.	TRBV12-5	TRBJ2-7	.	CASGLEPGRFYEQYF	TGTGCTAGTGGCCTTGAACCAGGGCGGTTCTACGAGCAGTACTTC
TRBD1	TRBV2	TRBJ1-1	.	CASLDRAWTEAFF	TGTGCCAGTCTCGACAGGGCATGGACTGAAGCTTTCTTT
.	TRBV3-1/TRBV3-2	TRBJ1-1	.	CASSQGGANTEAFF	TGTGCCAGCAGCCAGGGGGGGGCGAACACTGAAGCTTTCTTT
.	TRBV18	TRBJ1-5	once	CASSEVPDQPQHF	TGTGCCAGCTCAGAGGTCCCCGATCAGCCCCAGCATTTT
TRBD1	TRBV13	TRBJ2-7	.	CASSLEVGQGGPKYF	TGTGCCAGCAGCTTAGAAGTTGGACAGGGAGGTCCTAAGTACTTC
TRBD1	TRBV2	TRBJ2-5	.	CASSDGGQGGETQYF	TGTGCCAGCAGTGATGGTGGACAGGGTGGAGAGACCCAGTACTTC
.	TRBV4-1	TRBJ2-1	.	CASRVGGTNNEQFF	TGCGCCAGTCGGGTGGGAGGTACCAACAATGAGCAGTTCTTC
.	TRBV3-1/TRBV3-2	TRBJ2-7	.	CASSQDVLAPQYF	TGTGCCAGCAGCCAAGATGTATTGGCCCCGCAGTACTTC
TRBD1	TRBV9	TRBJ1-3	.	CASRTGASTGNTIYF	TGTGCCAGCAGAACAGGGGCGTCGACTGGAAACACCATATATTTT
TRBD1	TRBV6-2/TRBV6-3	TRBJ2-4	.	CASSYSRRTGLAKNIQYF	TGTGCCAGCAGTTACTCTCGCCGGACAGGGCTAGCCAAAAACATTCAGTACTTC
TRBD1	TRBV18	TRBJ2-7	.	CASSLRQGDEQYF	TGTGCCAGCTCACTTAGACAGGGTGACGAGCAGTACTTC
.	TRBV7-9	TRBJ2-7	.	CASSFSGSRTYEQYF	TGTGCCAGCAGCTTTTCGGGGTCCCGTACCTACGAGCAGTACTTC
.	TRBV2	TRBJ1-5	.	CASMGGAGQPQHF	TGTGCCAGCATGGGAGGGGCCGGTCAGCCCCAGCATTTT
.	TRBV30	TRBJ1-2	.	CAWSQDYGYTF	TGTGCCTGGAGCCAGGACTATGGCTACACCTTC
.	TRBV4-2	TRBJ2-7	.	CASSPNRGGYEQYF	TGTGCCAGCAGCCCAAACAGGGGGGGCTACGAGCAGTACTTC
.	TRBV5-1	TRBJ2-2	.	CASSSSAFGTGELFF	TGCGCCAGCAGCTCTTCTGCCTTCGGGACCGGGGAGCTGTTTTTT
TRBD1	TRBV25-1	TRBJ1-4	.	CASGSQGARNEKLFF	TGTGCCAGCGGATCACAGGGGGCGCGAAATGAAAAACTGTTTTTT
.	TRBV5-8	TRBJ2-2	.	CASSLASGGTGELFF	TGTGCCAGCAGCTTGGCCTCAGGGGGGACCGGGGAGCTGTTTTTT
.	TRBV3-1/TRBV3-2	TRBJ1-6	.	CASSQGVGGATDNSPLHF	TGTGCCAGCAGCCAAGGAGTAGGGGGGGCTACTGATAATTCACCCCTCCACTTT
.	TRBV7-9	TRBJ1-1	.	CASSPGQANTEAFF	TGTGCCAGCAGCCCTGGACAAGCGAACACTGAAGCTTTCTTT